Listed here are 11 T cell receptor beta chains from one sample, sequenced in a study of T-cell memory formation after mild COVID-19. Via MiXCR, TCRdb re-called the 5' RACE reads, giving one row per CDR3 protein. The table has about 200,000 distinct CDR3 sequences, approximately 16% seen once; the top ten hold 2% to 2.5%. Sequenced input: PBMCs or a T cell subset sorted from them (not recorded which). The receptors come from an adult woman who had mild COVID-19 (a few samples of this study predate the infection). Cell type and time point are not known.

This clonotype has a count of ten or more. The chain recombines TRBV5-1 with TRBJ2-4, with 7 positions matching TRBD2. Germline CDR1 and CDR2: SGHRS and YFSETQ. V gave up 1 base and J gave up 9 bases; unmatched junction bases: 4. The CDR3 length is 13 residues. The CDR3 spells CASSLTGRGIQYF. For the CDR3, the DNA is TGCGCCAGCAGCTTGACGGGGAGGGGCATTCAGTACTTC.

The sample holds a few counts of this clonotype. The V and J genes are TRBV7-9 and TRBJ1-1; TRBD1 might be the D (6 bases). The germline V and J ends were trimmed by 5 bases and 0 bases, with 13 bases remaining between them. Looked up from germline, CDR1 is SEHNR and CDR2 is FQNEAQ (reference sequence). CDR3 length: 15 amino acids. The CDR3 DNA follows: TGTGCCAGCAGCCACGAAGGACAGATGAACACTGAAGCTTTCTTT. Translation gives CASSHEGQMNTEAFF. The full variable domain, completed using reference TRBV7-9 and TRBJ1-1, is DTGVSQNPRHKITKRGQNVTFRCDPISEHNRLYWYRQTLGQGPEFLTYFQNEAQLEKSRLLSDRFSAERPKGSFSTLEIQRTEQGDSAMYLCASSHEGQMNTEAFFGQGTRLTVV.

This chain connects TRBV9 to TRBJ1-6; tentative D call: TRBD1 (6 bases). Germline CDR1 is SGDLS and CDR2 is YYNGEE. V lost 0 bases and J 9 bases, leaving 13 bases between the germline ends. The CDR3 extends over 15 amino acids. This CDR3 is CASSVEGTRGSPLHF. Written as DNA, the CDR3 is TGTGCCAGCAGCGTAGAGGGCACCAGGGGTTCACCCCTCCACTTT.

The chain has TRBV27 and TRBJ2-5; D remains ambiguous. This CDR3 has 17 residues. Per the germline V gene, CDR1 is MNHEY and CDR2 is SMNVEV (reference sequence). The V gene lost 5 bases and the J gene lost 1 base, with 20 bases spanning the gap. CDR3 sequence: CASSPGYLRFGQETQYF. CDR3 in DNA: TGTGCCAGCAGTCCCGGTTACCTCAGGTTTGGCCAAGAGACCCAGTACTTC.

This clonotype was counted only a few times. The CDR3 DNA reads TGTGCCAGCAGCTTATTTGCGGGAGTGGGAGAGACCCAGTACTTC. It codes for CASSLFAGVGETQYF. The gene calls are TRBV7-3 and TRBJ2-5; 7 bases match TRBD2. The CDR3 loop spans 15 amino acids. Germline V CDR1 and CDR2: SGHTA, FQGTGA. V lost 2 bases, J lost 4 bases, and 7 bases stayed unmatched.

This clonotype was seen a few times. The V and J genes are TRBV12-3 or TRBV12-4 and TRBJ2-7; D remains unclear. V was trimmed by 3 bases and J by 0 bases, leaving 9 bases between them. The CDR3 sequence is 14 residues long. The CDR3 here is CASSLETGSYEQYF. The DNA of the CDR3 is TGTGCCAGCAGTTTGGAGACTGGCTCCTACGAGCAGTACTTC.

A few counts support this clonotype. The J gene is TRBJ2-3, the V gene TRBV3-1; 7 positions match TRBD2. J lost 2 bases, V lost 4 bases, and 15 bases had no gene match. Germline lookup yields CDR1 LGHDT and CDR2 YNNKEL (reference sequence). CDR3 length: 18 amino acids. CDR3 coding DNA: TGTGCCAGCAGCCGTACCGGCGGGGCGGGGGTCTACACAGATACGCAGTATTTT. Translation gives CASSRTGGAGVYTDTQYF.

In its sample, this clonotype was seen a few times. This chain joins TRBV7-9 and TRBJ2-7; D perhaps matches TRBD1 (6 bases). Germline V lookup: CDR1 SEHNR, CDR2 FQNEAQ (reference sequence). V lost 5 bases and J 2 bases, leaving 13 bases between the germline ends. The CDR3 has 14 amino acids. The CDR3 loop reads CASSTSGGPYEQYF. The CDR3 DNA follows: TGTGCCAGCAGCACTTCTGGGGGCCCCTACGAGCAGTACTTC. Variable domain in full (rest from reference TRBV7-9 and TRBJ2-7): DTGVSQNPRHKITKRGQNVTFRCDPISEHNRLYWYRQTLGQGPEFLTYFQNEAQLEKSRLLSDRFSAERPKGSFSTLEIQRTEQGDSAMYLCASSTSGGPYEQYFGPGTRLTVT.

The chain has TRBV12-3 or TRBV12-4 and TRBJ1-2; 8 bases agree with TRBD1. Trimming at V came to 5 bases and at J to 4 bases, leaving 6 bases not matched to a gene. CDR3 length: 14 amino acids. The CDR3 nucleotides are TGTGCCAGCAGTGCTGGACAGGGTGGCTATGGCTACACCTTC. Protein product: CASSAGQGGYGYTF.

This chain joins TRBV20-1 and TRBJ1-5; D is ambiguous. CDR1 and CDR2 (germline): DFQATT, SNEGSKA (reference sequence). The CDR3 is made up of 19 amino acids. The V gene lost 2 bases and the J gene lost 1 base, with 24 bases spanning the gap. The CDR3 region is CSARSIPKPGGLSNQPQHF. In nucleotides, the CDR3 is TGCAGTGCTAGATCCATCCCCAAGCCCGGTGGGTTGAGCAATCAGCCCCAGCATTTT.

This clonotype has more than one count but fewer than ten. The rearrangement links TRBV29-1 to TRBJ2-5, with D tentatively TRBD1 or TRBD2 (5 bases each). Germline loops: CDR1 SQVTM, CDR2 ANQGSEA. The CDR3 has 15 residues. The CDR3 nucleotides are TGCTCCTCGTTACGGGCTGGGGGAAGACGGGAGACCCAGTACTTC. Amino acids: CSSLRAGGRRETQYF.